This T cell receptor (beta chain) is drawn from a study of cytomegalovirus exposure and HLA in healthy donors. Overall study findings and caveats: Most of the CMV-associated TCR beta chains (in a later analysis) appeared to be HLA-restricted. TCR beta sequences reportedly predicted most subjects' HLA-A and HLA-B alleles accurately. In a later analysis, productive TCRs from donors in an Asian-associated ancestry cluster reportedly carried fewer N-insertions than the cohort mean. Donor immune exposure was known only as CMV serostatus.

Details on this clone: As yet, its antigen is unknown.

V was pared by 8 bases and J by 6 bases, with 4 bases of the junction left unmatched. Germline V CDR1 and CDR2: GTSNPN, SVGIG (reference sequence). The CDR3 is 12 amino acids. The PCR ran on 60 Vbeta and 13 Jbeta primers. The data were produced by immunoSEQ multiplex PCR, yet TCRdb's version contains in-frame clones alone and is incomplete. Among roughly 170,000 clones listed, 65% to 80% were seen once. This sequence was found in a woman aged 25 to 39 in good health and CMV-seronegative. Sequenced sample: PBMCs. The chain couples TRBV30 to TRBJ1-1; TRBD1 aligns across 12 bases. The CDR3 coding sequence is TGTGCCGGGGACAGGGGGCCTTCTGAAGCTTTCTTT. This translates into CAGDRGPSEAFF.